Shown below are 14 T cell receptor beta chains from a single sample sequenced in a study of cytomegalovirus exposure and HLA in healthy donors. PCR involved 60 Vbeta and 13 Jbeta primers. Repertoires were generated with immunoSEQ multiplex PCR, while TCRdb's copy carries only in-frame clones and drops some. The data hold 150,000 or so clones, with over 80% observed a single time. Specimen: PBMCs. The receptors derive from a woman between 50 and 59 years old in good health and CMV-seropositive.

CDR3 region: CATVGQAALYEQYF. CDR3 DNA: TGTGCCACCGTAGGACAGGCTGCACTCTACGAGCAGTACTTC. The chain uses TRBV28 and TRBJ2-7, with TRBD1 matching over 7 bases. Germline-derived CDR1 and CDR2 are MDHEN and SYDVKM. This CDR3 has 14 amino acids. V shed 10 bases and J 3 bases; nucleotides not matched to a gene: 12.

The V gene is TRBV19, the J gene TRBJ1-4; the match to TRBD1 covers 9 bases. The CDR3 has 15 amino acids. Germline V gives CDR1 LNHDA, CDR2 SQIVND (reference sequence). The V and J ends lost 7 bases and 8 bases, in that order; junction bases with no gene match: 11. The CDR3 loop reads CASNRNTGGDEKLFF. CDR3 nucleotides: TGTGCCAGTAATCGCAATACAGGGGGCGACGAAAAACTGTTTTTT.

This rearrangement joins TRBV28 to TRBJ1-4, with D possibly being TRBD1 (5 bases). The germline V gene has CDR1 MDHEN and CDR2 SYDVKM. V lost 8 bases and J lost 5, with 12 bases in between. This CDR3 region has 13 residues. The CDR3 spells CASGGGQNEKLFF. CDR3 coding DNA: TGTGCCAGCGGGGGAGGTCAGAATGAAAAACTGTTTTTT.

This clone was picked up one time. Written as DNA, the CDR3 is TGTGCCAGCAGGGGGGGAGCGAACACTGAAGCTTTCTTT. It encodes CASRGGANTEAFF. The chain combines TRBV10-3 with TRBJ1-1; TRBD1 agrees at 7 bases. Unmatched junction bases numbered 6, after V lost 10 bases and J lost 1 base. The germline V gene encodes CDR1 ENHRY and CDR2 SYGVKD. The CDR3 covers 13 residues.

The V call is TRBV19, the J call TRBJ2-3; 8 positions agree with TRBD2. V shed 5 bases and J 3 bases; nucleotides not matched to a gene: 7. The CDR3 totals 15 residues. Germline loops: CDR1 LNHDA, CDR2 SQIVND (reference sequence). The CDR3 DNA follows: TGTGCCAGTAGTCCCCAGAGCGGGAGAACAGATACGCAGTATTTT. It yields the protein CASSPQSGRTDTQYF.

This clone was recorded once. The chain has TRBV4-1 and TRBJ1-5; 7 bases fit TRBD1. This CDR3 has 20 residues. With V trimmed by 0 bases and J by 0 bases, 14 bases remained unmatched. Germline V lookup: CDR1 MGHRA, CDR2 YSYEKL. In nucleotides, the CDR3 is TGCGCCAGCAGCCAAGATTATAGGCAGGGGGTTCGGAATAGCAATCAGCCCCAGCATTTT. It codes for CASSQDYRQGVRNSNQPQHF.

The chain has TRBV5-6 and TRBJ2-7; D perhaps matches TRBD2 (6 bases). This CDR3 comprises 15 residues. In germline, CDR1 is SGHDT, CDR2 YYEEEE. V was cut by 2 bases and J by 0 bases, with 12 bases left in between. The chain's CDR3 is CASSFGLASSYEQYF. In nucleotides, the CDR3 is TGTGCCAGCAGCTTCGGGCTAGCGAGCTCCTACGAGCAGTACTTC.

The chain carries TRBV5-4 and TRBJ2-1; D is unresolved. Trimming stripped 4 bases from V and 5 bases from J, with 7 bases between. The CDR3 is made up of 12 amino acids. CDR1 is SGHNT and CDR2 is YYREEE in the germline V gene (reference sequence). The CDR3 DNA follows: TGTGCCAGCAGCCGCCGGGACAATGAGCAGTTCTTC. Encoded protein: CASSRRDNEQFF.

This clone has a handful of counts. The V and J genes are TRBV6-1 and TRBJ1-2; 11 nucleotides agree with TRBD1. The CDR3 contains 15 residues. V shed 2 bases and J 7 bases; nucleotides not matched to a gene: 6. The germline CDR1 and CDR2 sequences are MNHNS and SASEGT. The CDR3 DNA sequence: TGTGCCAGCAGTGAATCGGGACAGGGGGTAGGTGGCTACACCTTC. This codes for CASSESGQGVGGYTF.

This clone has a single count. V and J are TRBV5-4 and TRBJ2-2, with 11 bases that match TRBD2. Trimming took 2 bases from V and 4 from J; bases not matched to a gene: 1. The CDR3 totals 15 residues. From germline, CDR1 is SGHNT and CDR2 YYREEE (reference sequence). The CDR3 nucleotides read TGTGCCAGCAGCTTAACTAGCGGGAGCACCGGGGAGCTGTTTTTT. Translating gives CASSLTSGSTGELFF. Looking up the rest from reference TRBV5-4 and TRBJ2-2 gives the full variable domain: ETGVTQSPTHLIKTRGQQVTLRCSSQSGHNTVSWYQQALGQGPQFIFQYYREEENGRGNFPPRFSGLQFPNYSSELNVNALELDDSALYLCASSLTSGSTGELFFGEGSRLTVL.

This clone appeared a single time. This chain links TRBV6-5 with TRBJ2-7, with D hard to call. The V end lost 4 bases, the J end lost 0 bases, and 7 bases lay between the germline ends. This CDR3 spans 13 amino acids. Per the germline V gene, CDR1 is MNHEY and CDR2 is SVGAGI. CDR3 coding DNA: TGTGCCAGCAGTTCCGCAGTCTCCTACGAGCAGTACTTC. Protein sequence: CASSSAVSYEQYF.

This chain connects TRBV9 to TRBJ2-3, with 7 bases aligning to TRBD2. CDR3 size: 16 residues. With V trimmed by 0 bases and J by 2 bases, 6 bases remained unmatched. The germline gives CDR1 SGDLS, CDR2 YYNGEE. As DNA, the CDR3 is TGTGCCAGCAGCGTAGACACGGGAGGCCCCACAGATACGCAGTATTTT. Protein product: CASSVDTGGPTDTQYF.

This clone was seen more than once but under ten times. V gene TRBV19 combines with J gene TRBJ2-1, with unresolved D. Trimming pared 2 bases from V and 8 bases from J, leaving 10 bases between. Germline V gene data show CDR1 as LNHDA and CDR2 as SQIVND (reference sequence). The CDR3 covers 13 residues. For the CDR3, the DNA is TGTGCCAGTAGTATAACATGGAGAGATGAGCAGTTCTTC. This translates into CASSITWRDEQFF.

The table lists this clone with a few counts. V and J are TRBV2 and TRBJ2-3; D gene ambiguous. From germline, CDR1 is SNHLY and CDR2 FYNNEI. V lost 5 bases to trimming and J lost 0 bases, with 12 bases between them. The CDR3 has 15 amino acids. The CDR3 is CASSITTPSTDTQYF. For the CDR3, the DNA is TGTGCCAGCAGTATTACAACCCCTAGCACAGATACGCAGTATTTT. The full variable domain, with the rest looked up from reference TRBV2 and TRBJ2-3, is EPEVTQTPSHQVTQMGQEVILRCVPISNHLYFYWYRQILGQKVEFLVSFYNNEISEKSEIFDDQFSVERPDGSNFTLKIRSTKLEDSAMYFCASSITTPSTDTQYFGPGTRLTVL.